This TCR beta chain originates from a study of CD8 T cells in Susac syndrome. From blood CD8+ and CD4+ T cells, the TCR beta chain was sequenced. Both CD4+ and CD8+ T cells were negatively isolated, and TEMRA cells underwent FACS enrichment. This CDR3 spans 15 amino acids. Germline lookup yields CDR1 SEHNR and CDR2 FQNEAQ (reference sequence). V was pared by 5 bases and J by 2 bases, with 14 bases between. With random hexamers, reverse transcription was performed on roughly 0.5 to 1 ug of RNA. Amplification of the TCR beta CDR3 was carried out by immunoSEQ multiplex PCR, which spanned a total of 54 Vbeta and 13 Jbeta segments. TCRdb reprocessed the immunoSEQ multiplex PCR reads via MiXCR and lists one record per CDR3 protein. Of 120,000 or so distinct CDR3 sequences in the sample, 90% to 95% are singletons; the top ten hold around 0.12%.

This chain uses TRBV7-9 with TRBJ2-3; no firm D call. This clonotype originated in a human donor in good health. The specimen was CD4+ T cells from PBMCs. The CDR3 loop reads CASSPHATDTDTQYF. CDR3 DNA: TGTGCCAGCAGCCCCCATGCTACTGACACAGATACGCAGTATTTT.